These 6 T cell receptor beta chains were all obtained from the same sample, sequenced in a study of tumor and adjacent non-tumor tissue in lung cancer. No cell sorting was done before RNA was extracted from the tissue. More than 3 cm separated this lung sample from the edge of the tumor. The library came from three nested PCR rounds adapted from ARM-PCR protocols. MiXCR, applied by TCRdb to the multiplex PCR reads, yields one record per CDR3 protein. This sample carries about 60,000 distinct CDR3 sequences, more than 55% of them seen once, and the ten largest clones take around 29%. Sequencing was carried out using distant non-tumor lung tissue. The receptors here all came from a man aged 65 to 85 with non-small cell lung cancer.

Worth noting for this clonotype: The junction does not match germline at one end; this may be a read error. V and J are TRBV5-6 and TRBJ1-1, with 7 bases identical to TRBD1. Germline assignment: CDR1 SGHDT and CDR2 YYEEEE. There are 15 residues in the CDR3. As DNA, the CDR3 is TGTGCCAGCAACTTGGCCGACAGGGTGCACACTGAAGCTTTCTTT. The encoded protein is CASNLADRVHTEAFF.

This clonotype has only a few counts. A much larger clone is a single base away; this may be a read error. V gene TRBV5-3 combines with J gene TRBJ2-7; D may be TRBD1 or TRBD2 (5 bases each). TRBV5-3 is an ORF, with its function uncertain. V was shortened by 1 base and J by 5 bases, with 19 bases between the two germline ends. The CDR3 is 16 residues long. The CDR3 loop reads CARSLHERQGTDEQYF. The CDR3 DNA follows: TGTGCCAGAAGCTTGCACGAGCGGCAGGGAACAGACGAGCAGTACTTC.

To note about this clonotype: One junction end does not reproduce the germline sequence, and a read error may be involved. The chain has TRBV5-4 and TRBJ2-1; tentatively, D is TRBD1 or TRBD2 (5 bases each). Germline V gene sequence: CDR1 SGHNT, CDR2 YYREEE (reference sequence). This CDR3 contains 15 residues. The CDR3 DNA reads as TGTACCAGCAGCTTGGTGGGACGGTCCTACAATGAGCGGTTCTTC. Translation gives CTSSLVGRSYNERFF. The full variable domain, rest sourced from reference TRBV5-4 and TRBJ2-1, is ETGVTQSPTHLIKTRGQQVTLRCSSQSGHNTVSWYQQALGQGPQFIFQYYREEENGRGNFPPRFSGLQFPNYSSELNVNALELDDSALYLCTSSLVGRSYNERFFGPGTRLTVL.

As concerns this clonotype: One base away lies a much larger clone, so this may be a sequencing read error. This chain connects TRBV12-3 or TRBV12-4 to TRBJ1-5; D is uncertain. This CDR3 is built from 13 residues. This chain's CDR3 is CTSSAQLSQPQHF. The DNA of the CDR3 is TGTACCAGCAGTGCCCAGCTATCACAGCCCCAGCATTTT.

This clonotype was observed a few times. The gene calls are TRBV5-1 and TRBJ2-1; D gene uncertain. Trimming took 6 bases from V and 1 from J, leaving 14 bases between them. In germline, CDR1 is SGHRS, CDR2 YFSETQ. The CDR3 extends over 15 amino acids. CDR3 sequence: CASTPGVGSYNEQFF. CDR3 DNA sequence: TGCGCCAGCACCCCTGGGGTAGGATCCTACAATGAGCAGTTCTTC.

CDR3 residues: CSVGTSGIRGQYV. The CDR3 DNA reads as TGCAGCGTCGGGACTAGCGGGATCCGCGGGCAGTACGTC. The chain uses TRBV29-1 and TRBJ2-7; TRBD2 matches 13 bases. Germline V gene lookup returns CDR1 SQVTM and CDR2 ANQGSEA. Trimming cost V 6 bases and J 9 bases; bases outside gene matches: 8. This CDR3 spans 13 amino acids.